Each of the 19 T cell receptor beta chains below was sequenced from the same sample in a study of beta chain features in type 1 diabetes. The whole isolated RNA underwent reverse transcription, so sequencing captured expressed TCRB transcripts. Here immunoSEQ multiplex PCR was the method, and the copy in TCRdb shows in-frame clones only, minus some. The sample includes some 330,000 clones, about 11% of them seen just once. Sequenced sample: naive CD4+ T cells from blood. The receptors come from a woman between 25 and 40 years old in good health.

This rearrangement joins TRBV28 to TRBJ2-2, with D possibly TRBD2 on 5 matching bases. CDR3 length equals 15 residues. Germline-derived CDR1 and CDR2 are MDHEN and SYDVKM. V shed 8 bases and J shed 0 bases, with 13 bases lying between them. The CDR3 DNA reads as TGTGCCAGCCATTCGGGGTTCGCGAACACCGGGGAGCTGTTTTTT. Encoded protein: CASHSGFANTGELFF.

In this sample, this clone turned up a few times. This chain joins TRBV28 and TRBJ2-4; TRBD1 matches 8 bases. Trimming removed 5 bases from V and 6 bases from J; junction bases left unmatched: 9. This CDR3 is built from 15 residues. Germline CDR1 and CDR2: MDHEN and SYDVKM. DNA for the CDR3: TGTGCCAGCAGTCAGTCGGACAGGGATACAAACATTCAGTACTTC. Its translation: CASSQSDRDTNIQYF.

In this sample, this clone turned up a few times. The V call is TRBV30, the J call TRBJ2-1, with D possibly being TRBD1 (6 bases). V was clipped by 1 base and J by 9 bases, with 16 bases between them. The CDR3 is 14 residues long. CDR1 is GTSNPN and CDR2 is SVGIG in the germline V gene (reference sequence). Here the CDR3 DNA reads TGTGCCTGGAGTGACCTGGACAGCCTCCGTGAGCAGTTCTTC. Its translation is CAWSDLDSLREQFF.

This rearrangement joins TRBV19 to TRBJ1-2, with 11 bases matching TRBD1. Germline CDR1 and CDR2: LNHDA and SQIVND (reference sequence). This CDR3 spans 15 amino acids. V shed 5 bases and J 6 bases; nucleotides not matched to a gene: 8. CDR3 DNA sequence: TGTGCCAGTAGTTTTCCGGGACAGGGGGTGCATGGCTACACCTTC. Amino acid sequence: CASSFPGQGVHGYTF.

This clone was detected only a few times. The chain is built from TRBV29-1 and TRBJ2-2, with a weak D call TRBD2 (6 bases). Germline CDR1 reads SQVTM; CDR2 reads ANQGSEA. Trimming took 7 bases from V and 1 from J, leaving 13 bases between them. CDR3 length: 14 amino acids. In DNA form, the CDR3 reads TGCAGCGCCGCCAGCGGGCGGAACACCGGGGAGCTGTTTTTT. Amino acid sequence: CSAASGRNTGELFF.

The rearrangement links TRBV7-3 to TRBJ2-1; D is perhaps TRBD1 (5 bases). The V end was cut by 0 bases, the J end by 10 bases, with 10 bases between. This CDR3 has 13 amino acids. CDR1 and CDR2 (germline): SGHTA, FQGTGA. The CDR3 is CASSLTQGWEQFF. As DNA, the CDR3 is TGTGCCAGCAGCTTAACTCAGGGCTGGGAGCAGTTCTTC.

In its sample, this clone was seen a few times. The genes are TRBV7-9 and TRBJ2-1, with 8 bases identical to TRBD1. The CDR3 sequence is 13 residues long. V lost 3 bases and J lost 6; bases outside the gene matches: 1. CDR1 SEHNR and CDR2 FQNEAQ come from the germline V gene (reference sequence). CDR3 DNA sequence: TGTGCCAGCAGCTTCGGACAGGGCAATGAGCAGTTCTTC. This codes for CASSFGQGNEQFF.

This clone was counted a few times. The rearrangement joins TRBV29-1 to TRBJ1-1; tentatively, D is TRBD1 (6 bases). This CDR3 has 13 residues. Germline CDR1 is SQVTM and CDR2 is ANQGSEA. V lost 3 bases, J lost 1 base, and 9 bases lay in between. CDR3 residues: CSVERTENTEAFF. CDR3 bases: TGCAGCGTTGAGAGGACAGAGAACACTGAAGCTTTCTTT.

This chain joins TRBV7-3 and TRBJ1-2, with D perhaps TRBD1 (6 bases). CDR1 is SGHTA and CDR2 is FQGTGA in the germline V gene. The CDR3 runs to 15 residues. Trimming left V 2 bases short and J 7 bases short, with 17 bases between. Here the CDR3 reads CASSLDPQGFTGYTF. The CDR3 DNA follows: TGTGCCAGCAGCTTAGACCCACAGGGTTTTACTGGCTACACCTTC.

This clone was seen a handful of times. This sequence joins TRBV18 and TRBJ2-7; the D gene is possibly TRBD2 (5 bases). The V gene lost 4 bases and the J gene lost 3 bases, with 25 bases spanning the gap. Germline CDR1 and CDR2: KGHSH and LQKENI. This CDR3 is 18 amino acids long. This CDR3 reads CASSLFRSGIGNNYEQYF. CDR3 DNA: TGTGCCAGCTCACTATTCCGGTCGGGGATTGGCAACAACTACGAGCAGTACTTC. The full variable domain, in which reference TRBV18 and TRBJ2-7 provide the parts outside the CDR3, is NAGVMQNPRHLVRRRGQEARLRCSPMKGHSHVYWYRQLPEEGLKFMVYLQKENIIDESGMPKERFSAEFPKEGPSILRIQQVVRGDSAAYFCASSLFRSGIGNNYEQYFGPGTRLTVT.

The V and J genes are TRBV28 and TRBJ1-2; D unresolved. Germline V gene sequence: CDR1 MDHEN, CDR2 SYDVKM. This CDR3 comprises 14 residues. V was cut by 7 bases and J by 4 bases, with 16 bases left in between. CDR3 nucleotides: TGTGCCAGCATGCCGGAGGCCCTTCCCTATGGCTACACCTTC. Encoded protein: CASMPEALPYGYTF.

The sample holds a few counts of this clone. CDR3 coding DNA: TGTGCCTGGAGCCACCTTGACCGGGAGAGCTCCTACGAGCAGTACTTC. As protein: CAWSHLDRESSYEQYF. The genes are TRBV30 and TRBJ2-7; D may be TRBD2 (6 bases). V was trimmed by 3 bases and J by 0 bases, leaving 18 bases between them. The germline V gene encodes CDR1 GTSNPN and CDR2 SVGIG (reference sequence). The length of the CDR3 is 16 residues.

This sequence joins TRBV7-2 and TRBJ2-1; 7 positions agree with TRBD2. The CDR3 has 12 residues. The ends lost 5 bases at V and 9 bases at J; junction bases unmatched: 4. Germline V gene data show CDR1 as SGHTA and CDR2 as FQGNSA. The CDR3 spells CASSPSGGEQFF. In nucleotides, the CDR3 is TGTGCCAGCAGCCCCTCGGGAGGTGAGCAGTTCTTC.

V is TRBV9 and J is TRBJ2-5; 7 nucleotides line up with TRBD2. The CDR3 is made up of 15 amino acids. J was trimmed by 2 bases and V by 4 bases; bases with no gene match: 8. The germline V gene encodes CDR1 SGDLS and CDR2 YYNGEE. The CDR3 region has the DNA TGTGCCAGCAGCCCCCAAGGACTAGTTCAAGAGACCCAGTACTTC. Its protein product is CASSPQGLVQETQYF.

This clone was found a few times. The rearrangement links TRBV6-6 to TRBJ2-1; 10 bases match TRBD2. V shed 6 bases, J shed 7 bases, and the junction held 12 bases outside the gene matches. Germline assignment: CDR1 MNHNY and CDR2 SVGAGI (reference sequence). The CDR3 loop spans 16 amino acids. The CDR3 sequence is CASRLTSTSGWNEQFF. The CDR3 nucleotides read TGTGCCAGCAGATTGACCTCGACTAGCGGGTGGAATGAGCAGTTCTTC.

The J gene is TRBJ2-2, the V gene TRBV5-1, with 7 bases matching TRBD1. The CDR3 sequence is 15 residues long. V was pared by 1 base and J by 5 bases, with 5 bases of the junction left unmatched. Germline V gene lookup returns CDR1 SGHRS and CDR2 YFSETQ. The CDR3 loop is CASSLRTGSTGELFF. The CDR3 DNA sequence: TGCGCCAGCAGCTTGCGGACAGGTTCGACCGGGGAGCTGTTTTTT. Supplemented by reference TRBV5-1 and TRBJ2-2, the full variable domain reads KAGVTQTPRYLIKTRGQQVTLSCSPISGHRSVSWYQQTPGQGLQFLFEYFSETQRNKGNFPGRFSGRQFSNSRSEMNVSTLELGDSALYLCASSLRTGSTGELFFGEGSRLTVL.

This clone has a handful of counts. The chain has TRBV18 and TRBJ2-2, with D perhaps matching TRBD1 (5 bases). V dropped 4 bases and J dropped 6 bases, with 12 bases sitting between them. The CDR3 is 14 amino acids. Germline V gives CDR1 KGHSH, CDR2 LQKENI. As DNA, the CDR3 is TGTGCCAGCTCACGGCAGGGATCTCCCGGGGAGCTGTTTTTT. This translates into CASSRQGSPGELFF.

In its sample, this clone was seen a few times. The chain employs TRBV9 and TRBJ1-4; D possibly corresponds to TRBD1 (5 bases). Looked up from germline, CDR1 is SGDLS and CDR2 is YYNGEE. CDR3 length: 15 residues. V was trimmed by 4 bases and J by 4 bases, leaving 14 bases between them. CDR3: CASSPSDRRNEKLFF. CDR3 nucleotides: TGTGCCAGCAGCCCCTCCGACAGACGTAATGAAAAACTGTTTTTT.

This clone showed up just a few times. The J gene is TRBJ1-2, the V gene TRBV11-2; no definite D call. CDR1 and CDR2 (germline): SGHAT, FQNNGV. This CDR3 contains 11 residues. V lost 5 bases and J 4 bases, leaving 5 bases between the germline ends. CDR3 bases: TGTGCCAGCAGCACAGCCTATGGCTACACCTTC. It codes for CASSTAYGYTF.